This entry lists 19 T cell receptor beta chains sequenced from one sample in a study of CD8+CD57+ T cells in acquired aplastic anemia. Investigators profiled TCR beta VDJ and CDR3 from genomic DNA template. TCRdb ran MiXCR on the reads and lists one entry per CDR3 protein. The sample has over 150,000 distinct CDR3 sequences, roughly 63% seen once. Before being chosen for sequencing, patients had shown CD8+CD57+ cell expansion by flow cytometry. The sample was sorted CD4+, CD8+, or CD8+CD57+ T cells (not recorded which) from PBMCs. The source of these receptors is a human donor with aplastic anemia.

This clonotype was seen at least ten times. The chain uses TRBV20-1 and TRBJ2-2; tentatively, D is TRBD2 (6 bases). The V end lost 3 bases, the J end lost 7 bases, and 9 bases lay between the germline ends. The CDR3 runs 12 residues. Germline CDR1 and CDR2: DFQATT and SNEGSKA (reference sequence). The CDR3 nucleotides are TGCAGTGCTAGTCGGGGGTTCGGGGAGCTGTTTTTT. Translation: CSASRGFGELFF.

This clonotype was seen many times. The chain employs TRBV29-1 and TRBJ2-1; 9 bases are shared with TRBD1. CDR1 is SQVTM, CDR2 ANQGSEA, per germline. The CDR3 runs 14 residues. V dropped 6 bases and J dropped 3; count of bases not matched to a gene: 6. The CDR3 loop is CSVIGTGYYNEQFF. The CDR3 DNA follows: TGCAGCGTGATAGGGACAGGGTACTACAATGAGCAGTTCTTC.

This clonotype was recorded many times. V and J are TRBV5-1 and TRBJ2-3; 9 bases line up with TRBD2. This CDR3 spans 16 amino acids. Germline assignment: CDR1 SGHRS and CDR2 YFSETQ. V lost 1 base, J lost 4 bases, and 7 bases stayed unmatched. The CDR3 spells CASSLNRGGAADTQYF. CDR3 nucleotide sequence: TGCGCCAGCAGCTTGAATCGCGGGGGGGCCGCAGATACGCAGTATTTT.

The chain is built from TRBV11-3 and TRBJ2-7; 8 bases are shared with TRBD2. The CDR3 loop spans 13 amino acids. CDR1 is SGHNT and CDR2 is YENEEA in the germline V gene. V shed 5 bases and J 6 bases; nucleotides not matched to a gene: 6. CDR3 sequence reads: CASSPAGGGEQYF. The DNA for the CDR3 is TGTGCCAGCAGCCCCGCGGGAGGTGGCGAGCAGTACTTC.

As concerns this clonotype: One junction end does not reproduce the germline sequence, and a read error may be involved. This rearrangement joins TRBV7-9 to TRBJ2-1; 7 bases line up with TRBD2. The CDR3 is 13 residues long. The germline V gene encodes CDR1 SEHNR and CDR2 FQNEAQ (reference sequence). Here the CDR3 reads CASSSVAGNEQSF. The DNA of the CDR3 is TGTGCCAGCAGCTCCGTAGCGGGCAATGAGCAGTCCTTC.

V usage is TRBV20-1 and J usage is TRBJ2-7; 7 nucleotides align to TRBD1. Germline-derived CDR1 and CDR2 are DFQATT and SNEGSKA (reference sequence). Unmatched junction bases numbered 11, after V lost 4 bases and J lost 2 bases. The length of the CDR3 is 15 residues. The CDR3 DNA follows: TGCAGTGCTACCCTGTCGGGACAGACCCCCTACGAGCAGTACTTC. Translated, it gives CSATLSGQTPYEQYF.

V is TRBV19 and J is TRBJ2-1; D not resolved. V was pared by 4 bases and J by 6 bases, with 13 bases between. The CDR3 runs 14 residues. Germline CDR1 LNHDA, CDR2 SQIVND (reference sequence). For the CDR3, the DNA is TGTGCCAGTAGTAATCGAAGGGATACCAATGAGCAGTTCTTC. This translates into CASSNRRDTNEQFF.

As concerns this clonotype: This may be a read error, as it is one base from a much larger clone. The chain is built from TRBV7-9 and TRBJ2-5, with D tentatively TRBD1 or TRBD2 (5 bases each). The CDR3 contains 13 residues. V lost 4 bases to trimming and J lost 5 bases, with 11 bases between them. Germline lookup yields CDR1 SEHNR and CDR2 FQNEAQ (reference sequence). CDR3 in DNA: TGTGCCAGCAGCTCGGGACCCCAGGAGACCCAGTACTTC. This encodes CASSSGPQETQYF.

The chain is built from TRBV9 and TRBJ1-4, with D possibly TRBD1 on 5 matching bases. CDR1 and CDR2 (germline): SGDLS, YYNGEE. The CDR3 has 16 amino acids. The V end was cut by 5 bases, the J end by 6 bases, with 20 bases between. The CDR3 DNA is TGTGCCAGCAGTCCAACTAGCGGGGGTAGGGATGAAAAACTGTTTTTT. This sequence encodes CASSPTSGGRDEKLFF.

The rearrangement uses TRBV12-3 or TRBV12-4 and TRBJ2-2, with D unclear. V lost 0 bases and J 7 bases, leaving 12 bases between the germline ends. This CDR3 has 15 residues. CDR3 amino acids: CASSLAQSISGELFF. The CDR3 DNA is TGTGCCAGCAGTTTAGCGCAGAGCATCAGCGGGGAGCTGTTTTTT.

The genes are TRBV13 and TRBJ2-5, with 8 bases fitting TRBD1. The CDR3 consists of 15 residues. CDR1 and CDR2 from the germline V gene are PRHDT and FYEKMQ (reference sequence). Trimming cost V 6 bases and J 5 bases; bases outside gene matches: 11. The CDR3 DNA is TGTGCCAGCAGTGACGGGGGACAGGTCGGGGAGACCCAGTACTTC. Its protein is CASSDGGQVGETQYF.

CDR3 DNA sequence: TGCGCCAGCAGCCAGAACATCTACTCTGGAAACACCATATATTTT. This gives the protein CASSQNIYSGNTIYF. The chain has TRBV4-3 and TRBJ1-3; D uncertain. The CDR3 extends over 15 amino acids. V lost 3 bases to trimming and J lost 0 bases, with 9 bases between them. The germline gives CDR1 LGHNA, CDR2 YSLEER.

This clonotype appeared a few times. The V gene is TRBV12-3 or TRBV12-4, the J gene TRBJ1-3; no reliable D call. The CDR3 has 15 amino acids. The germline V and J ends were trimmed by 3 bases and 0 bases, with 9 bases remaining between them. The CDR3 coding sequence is TGTGCCAGCAGTTTTTTTGGTAGCTCTGGAAACACCATATATTTT. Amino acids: CASSFFGSSGNTIYF.

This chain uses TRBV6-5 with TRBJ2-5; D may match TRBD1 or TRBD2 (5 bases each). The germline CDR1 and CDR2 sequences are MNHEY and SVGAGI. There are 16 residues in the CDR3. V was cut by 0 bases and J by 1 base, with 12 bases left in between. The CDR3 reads CASSYSVGEIQETQYF. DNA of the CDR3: TGTGCCAGCAGTTACTCGGTGGGGGAGATCCAAGAGACCCAGTACTTC.

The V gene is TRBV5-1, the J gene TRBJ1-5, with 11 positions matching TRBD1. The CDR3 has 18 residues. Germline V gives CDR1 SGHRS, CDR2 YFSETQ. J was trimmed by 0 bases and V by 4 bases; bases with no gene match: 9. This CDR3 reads CASSPSGQGGYSNQPQHF. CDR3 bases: TGCGCCAGCAGCCCCTCGGGACAGGGGGGGTATAGCAATCAGCCCCAGCATTTT.

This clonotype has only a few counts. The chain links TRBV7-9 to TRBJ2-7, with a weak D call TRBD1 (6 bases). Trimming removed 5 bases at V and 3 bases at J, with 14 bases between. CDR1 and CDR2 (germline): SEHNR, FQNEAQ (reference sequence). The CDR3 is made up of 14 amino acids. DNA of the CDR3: TGTGCCAGCAGCCCCCCGGACAGAGGCTACGAGCAGTACTTC. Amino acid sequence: CASSPPDRGYEQYF.

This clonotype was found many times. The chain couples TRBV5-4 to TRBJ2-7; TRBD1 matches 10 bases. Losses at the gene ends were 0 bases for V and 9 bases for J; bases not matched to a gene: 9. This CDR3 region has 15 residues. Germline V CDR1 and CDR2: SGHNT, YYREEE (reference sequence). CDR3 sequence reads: CASSLARQGAIPQYF. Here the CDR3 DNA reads TGTGCCAGCAGCTTGGCCCGACAGGGGGCAATTCCGCAGTACTTC.

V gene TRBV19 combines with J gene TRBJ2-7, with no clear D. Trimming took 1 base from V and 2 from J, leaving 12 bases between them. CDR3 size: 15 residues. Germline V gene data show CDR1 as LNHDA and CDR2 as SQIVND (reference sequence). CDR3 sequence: CASSIVGGMAYEQYF. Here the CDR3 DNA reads TGTGCCAGTAGTATAGTCGGCGGTATGGCCTACGAGCAGTACTTC.

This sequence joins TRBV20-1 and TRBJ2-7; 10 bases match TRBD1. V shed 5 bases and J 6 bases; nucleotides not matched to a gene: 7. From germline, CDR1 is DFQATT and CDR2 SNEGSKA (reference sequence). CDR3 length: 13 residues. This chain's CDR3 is CSAHRQGAGEQYF. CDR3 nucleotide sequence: TGCAGTGCTCACCGACAGGGGGCGGGCGAGCAGTACTTC.